These 9 T cell receptor beta chains share one sample of origin, sequenced in a study of CD8+ T cells in alopecia areata. Isolated RNA was reverse transcribed into cDNA used as the sequencing template. Some clones are missing from TCRdb's copy, which holds only in-frame ones; the method was immunoSEQ multiplex PCR. This sample yields 190,000 or so clones, of which roughly 60% are seen a single time; about 5% belongs to the top ten. Treatment noted: oral pan-JAK inhibitor, 5-10 mg twice daily. This sample comprised CD4+ T cells sorted from blood, obtained at week 24, from a patient treated with tofacitinib. These receptors were taken from a human donor with alopecia areata.

J is TRBJ1-2 and V is TRBV29-1; D remains ambiguous. Germline CDR1 is SQVTM and CDR2 is ANQGSEA. With 4 bases removed from V and 8 bases from J, the gap between germline ends came to 11 bases. The CDR3 is made up of 11 amino acids. This CDR3 reads CSVAAGGGYTF. CDR3 bases: TGCAGCGTTGCTGCGGGCGGCGGCTACACCTTC.

V and J are TRBV6-5 and TRBJ2-1, with 8 bases identical to TRBD2. The CDR3 runs 12 residues. Trimming cost V 6 bases and J 9 bases; bases outside gene matches: 4. Germline values: CDR1 MNHEY, CDR2 SVGAGI. The CDR3 DNA reads TGTGCCAGCAGCCGGACTAGCAGTGAGCAGTTCTTC. As protein: CASSRTSSEQFF.

The chain uses TRBV7-3 and TRBJ2-5; 9 bases are shared with TRBD2. CDR1 SGHTA and CDR2 FQGTGA come from the germline V gene. Trimming at V came to 5 bases and at J to 5 bases, leaving 6 bases not matched to a gene. This CDR3 region has 14 residues. The CDR3 sequence: CASSPGLARETQYF. CDR3 nucleotide sequence: TGTGCCAGCAGCCCTGGACTAGCGAGGGAGACCCAGTACTTC.

This clone was observed a few times. The V and J genes are TRBV4-1 and TRBJ1-4, with D unresolved. Trimming removed 0 bases from V and 11 bases from J, with 13 bases in between. The germline V gene has CDR1 MGHRA and CDR2 YSYEKL. The CDR3 has 14 amino acids. The chain's CDR3 is CASSQEIWAPKLFF. CDR3 in DNA: TGCGCCAGCAGCCAAGAGATATGGGCACCGAAACTGTTTTTT.

This clone was found a few times. The chain couples TRBV27 to TRBJ1-4, with 7 bases matching TRBD1. Trimming cost V 6 bases and J 5 bases; bases outside gene matches: 12. Germline CDR1 reads MNHEY; CDR2 reads SMNVEV (reference sequence). The CDR3 spans 16 residues. The CDR3 protein is CASRPLSTRGNEKLFF. Written as DNA, the CDR3 is TGTGCCAGCAGACCCCTTTCGACCAGGGGGAATGAAAAACTGTTTTTT.

This clone was seen more than once but under ten times. The J gene is TRBJ2-7, the V gene TRBV29-1, with a weak D call TRBD1 (5 bases). The V end was cut by 6 bases, the J end by 6 bases, with 18 bases between. The V gene's germline CDR1 is SQVTM and CDR2 ANQGSEA. This CDR3 is built from 13 residues. The CDR3: CSVWGLKSSEQYF. CDR3 DNA sequence: TGCAGCGTCTGGGGCCTCAAGAGCTCCGAGCAGTACTTC.

The gene calls are TRBV11-2 and TRBJ2-5, with 9 bases matching TRBD1. The CDR3 spans 17 residues. The germline CDR1 and CDR2 sequences are SGHAT and FQNNGV. The junction had 11 bases not matched to a gene; V was cut back by 5 bases and J by 1 base. For the CDR3, the DNA is TGTGCCAGCAGCCCACCCTCAACACAGGGGGCCCAAGAGACCCAGTACTTC. This sequence encodes CASSPPSTQGAQETQYF.

This clone occurred a few times. The chain joins TRBV19 to TRBJ2-3, with 7 bases that match TRBD2. The CDR3 is 16 residues long. V was clipped by 5 bases and J by 1 base; unmatched bases: 9. CDR1 LNHDA and CDR2 SQIVND come from the germline V gene (reference sequence). This CDR3 is CASSPFRDYGTDTQYF. Here the CDR3 DNA reads TGTGCCAGTAGTCCTTTCCGGGACTACGGCACAGATACGCAGTATTTT. The full variable domain, completed using reference TRBV19 and TRBJ2-3, is DGGITQSPKYLFRKEGQNVTLSCEQNLNHDAMYWYRQDPGQGLRLIYYSQIVNDFQKGDIAEGYSVSREKKESFPLTVTSAQKNPTAFYLCASSPFRDYGTDTQYFGPGTRLTVL.

This clone was seen a few times. This chain links TRBV7-3 with TRBJ2-1, with no clear D. The CDR3 loop spans 13 amino acids. In germline, CDR1 is SGHTA, CDR2 FQGTGA. Trimming cost V 1 base and J 6 bases, with 7 bases left between them. This chain's CDR3 is CASSLSGSNEQFF. For the CDR3, the DNA is TGTGCCAGCAGCTTAAGCGGCAGCAATGAGCAGTTCTTC.